Following are 30 T cell receptor beta chains from one sample sequenced in a study of T-cell reconstitution after alpha-beta-depleted transplantation in children. As it was prepared, the TCRbeta library received unique molecular identifiers. TCRdb ran MiXCR on the PCR reads and lists one entry per CDR3 protein. The table shows about 540,000 distinct CDR3 sequences, with approximately 16% occurring only once. The sequencing used PBMCs from the stem cell graft donor, collected from the stem cell graft. The receptors derive from a human donor who donated a stem cell graft to a child with acute lymphoblastic leukemia.

This clonotype was seen more than once but under ten times. The gene calls are TRBV9 and TRBJ2-7, with a possible D match to TRBD2 (6 bases). The germline V gene has CDR1 SGDLS and CDR2 YYNGEE. The CDR3 runs to 16 residues. V was pared by 2 bases and J by 0 bases, with 15 bases between. The CDR3 bases are TGTGCCAGCAGCGTGGGGAGTAGCGGCGTCTCCTACGAGCAGTACTTC. Its translation is CASSVGSSGVSYEQYF.

This clonotype came up a few times. V and J are TRBV5-6 and TRBJ1-2; 8 bases are shared with TRBD1. Per germline, CDR1 SGHDT and CDR2 YYEEEE. After removal of 1 base from V and 6 bases from J, the junction contained 17 bases not matched to a gene. The CDR3 has 18 residues. Here the CDR3 reads CASSLPRGRYTASDGYTF. For the CDR3, the DNA is TGTGCCAGCAGCTTGCCCAGGGGGCGGTATACCGCGAGCGATGGCTACACCTTC.

This chain links TRBV7-8 with TRBJ2-7; the D call may be TRBD1 or TRBD2 (5 bases each). Germline V gene sequence: CDR1 SGHVS, CDR2 FQNEAQ. V lost 1 base, J lost 2 bases, and 15 bases lay in between. The CDR3 length is 16 residues. In DNA, the CDR3 is TGTGCCAGCAGCTTAGGGACCGGGACCCAGACCTACGAGCAGTACTTC. This encodes CASSLGTGTQTYEQYF.

This chain uses TRBV27 with TRBJ2-2; tentatively, D is TRBD1 or TRBD2 (5 bases each). The CDR3 has 14 amino acids. The V end lost 3 bases, the J end lost 7 bases, and 12 bases lay between the germline ends. From germline, CDR1 is MNHEY and CDR2 SMNVEV (reference sequence). The CDR3 nucleotides are TGTGCCAGCAGTTTGGGGACCCCGAACGGGGAGCTGTTTTTT. This encodes CASSLGTPNGELFF.

This clonotype showed up just a few times. The chain links TRBV29-1 to TRBJ2-7; no clear D. The CDR3 has 13 residues. V was clipped by 4 bases and J by 3 bases, with 13 bases between them. Germline V gene data show CDR1 as SQVTM and CDR2 as ANQGSEA. The CDR3 sequence: CSVGVAGFYEQYF. Here the CDR3 DNA reads TGCAGCGTTGGGGTGGCAGGTTTCTACGAGCAGTACTTC.

The rearrangement joins TRBV7-8 to TRBJ2-1; 10 bases map to TRBD2. With 0 bases clipped from V and 8 bases from J, the junction kept 7 bases outside the gene matches. The CDR3 is 16 amino acids. The germline V gene has CDR1 SGHVS and CDR2 FQNEAQ. The CDR3 protein is CASSLASGRARDEQFF. As DNA, the CDR3 is TGTGCCAGCAGCTTAGCGAGCGGGAGGGCCAGGGATGAGCAGTTCTTC. The variable domain in full, completed from reference TRBV7-8 and TRBJ2-1, reads GAGVSQSPRYKVAKRGQDVALRCDPISGHVSLFWYQQALGQGPEFLTYFQNEAQLDKSGLPSDRFFAERPEGSVSTLKIQRTQQEDSAVYLCASSLASGRARDEQFFGPGTRLTVL.

This clonotype has only a few counts. The J gene is TRBJ2-5, the V gene TRBV2; D is ambiguous. Germline lookup yields CDR1 SNHLY and CDR2 FYNNEI. The V and J ends lost 8 bases and 0 bases respectively, with 13 bases between them. The CDR3 runs to 14 residues. The CDR3 DNA reads as TGTGCCAGCCGACGTCTGAGGAACCAAGAGACCCAGTACTTC. Protein sequence: CASRRLRNQETQYF.

This clonotype was observed a handful of times. The chain has TRBV3-1 and TRBJ1-2, with D hard to call. The CDR3 covers 12 residues. From germline, CDR1 is LGHDT and CDR2 YNNKEL (reference sequence). V was shortened by 3 bases and J by 4 bases, with 6 bases between the two germline ends. The CDR3 loop reads CASSQELYGYTF. CDR3 nucleotide sequence: TGTGCCAGCAGCCAGGAACTCTATGGCTACACCTTC.

This clonotype was detected a few times. The rearrangement uses TRBV19 and TRBJ1-1; D possibly corresponds to TRBD1 (6 bases). Germline CDR1 LNHDA, CDR2 SQIVND (reference sequence). This CDR3 has 13 residues. The germline V and J ends were trimmed by 3 bases and 1 base, with 6 bases remaining between them. CDR3 in amino acids: CASSMDRNTEAFF. CDR3 coding DNA: TGTGCCAGTAGTATGGACAGGAACACTGAAGCTTTCTTT. The whole variable domain, filled in from reference TRBV19 and TRBJ1-1, reads DGGITQSPKYLFRKEGQNVTLSCEQNLNHDAMYWYRQDPGQGLRLIYYSQIVNDFQKGDIAEGYSVSREKKESFPLTVTSAQKNPTAFYLCASSMDRNTEAFFGQGTRLTVV.

This sequence joins TRBV19 and TRBJ1-1; 10 bases align to TRBD1. The J segment lost 3 bases and the V segment lost 5 bases, leaving 0 bases of the junction unmatched. The CDR3 is made up of 13 amino acids. Germline lookup yields CDR1 LNHDA and CDR2 SQIVND (reference sequence). The CDR3 bases are TGTGCCAGTAGTGGGACAGGGGACACTGAAGCTTTCTTT. It is translated as CASSGTGDTEAFF.

The V call is TRBV19, the J call TRBJ2-7; 8 bases fit TRBD1. The CDR3 totals 14 residues. CDR1 LNHDA and CDR2 SQIVND come from the germline V gene (reference sequence). V gave up 3 bases and J gave up 2 bases; unmatched junction bases: 3. DNA for the CDR3: TGTGCCAGTAGTATTGGGACAGGAACCTACGAGCAGTACTTC. It translates to CASSIGTGTYEQYF.

V usage is TRBV12-3 or TRBV12-4 and J usage is TRBJ2-4; D may match TRBD1 or TRBD2 (5 bases each). V lost 5 bases and J 11 bases, leaving 16 bases between the germline ends. The CDR3 spans 13 residues. The CDR3 DNA is TGTGCCAGCAGTCTACTAGGGGAGTCGCTTCAGTACTTC. Translated, it gives CASSLLGESLQYF.

This clonotype has just a few counts. The gene calls are TRBV10-3 and TRBJ2-7; 10 nucleotides match TRBD1. V shed 3 bases and J 4 bases; nucleotides not matched to a gene: 18. This CDR3 has 19 amino acids. Germline V lookup: CDR1 ENHRY, CDR2 SYGVKD. The CDR3 here is CAISDDRDRGESFTYEQYF. The CDR3, as DNA: TGTGCCATCAGTGACGACCGGGACAGGGGCGAATCGTTTACGTACGAGCAGTACTTC.

The table lists this clonotype with a few counts. CDR3 region: CASSLGDGRLNEKLFF. The CDR3 DNA reads as TGCGCCAGCAGCTTGGGGGACGGTCGGTTGAATGAAAAACTGTTTTTT. The rearrangement joins TRBV5-1 to TRBJ1-4; possible D gene TRBD1, 5 bases. There are 16 residues in the CDR3. CDR1 and CDR2 (germline): SGHRS, YFSETQ. With 0 bases removed from V and 5 bases from J, the gap between germline ends came to 14 bases.

The rearrangement links TRBV10-1 to TRBJ2-1; 12 positions agree with TRBD2. V shed 4 bases and J 9 bases; nucleotides not matched to a gene: 7. Germline CDR1 is WNHNN and CDR2 is SYGVQD (reference sequence). CDR3 length: 15 amino acids. In nucleotides, the CDR3 is TGCGCCAGCAGTGCCAGACTAGCGGGGGCCGGTGAGCAGTTCTTC. Translation gives CASSARLAGAGEQFF.

This rearrangement joins TRBV6-4 to TRBJ2-1; D may be TRBD2 (6 bases). CDR1 is MRHNA, CDR2 SNTAGT, per germline. This CDR3 contains 15 residues. Trimming took off 3 bases at V and 0 bases at J, with 9 bases between the two ends. CDR3 region: CASSEGLGSYNEQFF. CDR3 nucleotides: TGTGCCAGCAGTGAGGGACTCGGCTCCTACAATGAGCAGTTCTTC.

The chain couples TRBV5-1 to TRBJ2-1; unclear D gene. Germline V lookup: CDR1 SGHRS, CDR2 YFSETQ. This CDR3 contains 15 residues. Trimming stripped 6 bases from V and 3 bases from J, with 16 bases between. The CDR3: CASTRGDIVYNEQFF. CDR3 DNA: TGCGCCAGCACCCGTGGGGATATTGTCTACAATGAGCAGTTCTTC.

The CDR3 protein is CASSWGARSRPQHF. In DNA, the CDR3 is TGTGCCAGCAGTTGGGGGGCCAGGTCACGGCCCCAGCATTTT. The chain couples TRBV5-6 to TRBJ1-5; D is perhaps TRBD1 (6 bases). Germline values: CDR1 SGHDT, CDR2 YYEEEE. V was pared by 5 bases and J by 9 bases, with 18 bases between. This CDR3 comprises 14 residues.

This clonotype was seen more than once but under ten times. This chain joins TRBV14 and TRBJ1-4, with a tentative D call TRBD1 (6 bases). The CDR3 is 14 residues long. The V end was cut by 2 bases, the J end by 5 bases, with 9 bases between. The germline CDR1 and CDR2 sequences are SGHDN and FVKESK. The CDR3 bases are TGTGCCAGCAGCCAATCCGGACAGAATGAAAAACTGTTTTTT. Translation: CASSQSGQNEKLFF.

The table lists this clonotype with a count of one. This chain links TRBV4-1 with TRBJ2-5; 8 nucleotides align to TRBD2. The CDR3 loop spans 15 amino acids. V lost 4 bases, J lost 9 bases, and 13 bases stayed unmatched. CDR1 is MGHRA, CDR2 YSYEKL, per germline. The CDR3 bases are TGCGCCAGCAGCCCCCAACTAGCGGCAAATGAGGCCCAGTACTTC. This translates into CASSPQLAANEAQYF.

This clonotype was seen a few times. The rearrangement joins TRBV12-3 or TRBV12-4 to TRBJ2-7; no clear D. The length of the CDR3 is 16 residues. Trimming pared 5 bases from V and 2 bases from J, leaving 19 bases between. The CDR3 loop is CASSPFSRDATYEQYF. Written as DNA, the CDR3 is TGTGCCAGCAGTCCATTCAGTCGAGACGCAACCTACGAGCAGTACTTC.

The chain uses TRBV7-6 and TRBJ1-1; 11 nucleotides match TRBD1. The ends lost 5 bases at V and 3 bases at J; junction bases unmatched: 5. The CDR3 is 15 residues long. Germline V gene sequence: CDR1 SGHVS, CDR2 FNYEAQ. CDR3 sequence: CASSPRTGGYTEAFF. The DNA of the CDR3 is TGTGCCAGCAGCCCTAGGACAGGGGGCTACACTGAAGCTTTCTTT.

This clonotype showed up many times. The genes are TRBV5-1 and TRBJ2-7; TRBD1 aligns across 9 bases. CDR3 length: 14 residues. Losses at the gene ends were 1 base for V and 5 bases for J; bases not matched to a gene: 4. Per the germline V gene, CDR1 is SGHRS and CDR2 is YFSETQ. The CDR3 sequence: CASSLTGGPHEQYF. CDR3 coding DNA: TGCGCCAGCAGCTTGACAGGGGGCCCCCACGAGCAGTACTTC.

This clonotype has a handful of counts. The rearrangement links TRBV27 to TRBJ2-1, with D maybe TRBD1 (6 bases). This CDR3 contains 15 residues. Trimming took off 4 bases at V and 2 bases at J, with 12 bases between the two ends. Germline CDR1 and CDR2: MNHEY and SMNVEV (reference sequence). The CDR3 DNA reads as TGTGCCAGCAGTTCCGACAGGCCCGCCTACAATGAGCAGTTCTTC. This codes for CASSSDRPAYNEQFF.

J is TRBJ1-2 and V is TRBV20-1; a possible D gene is TRBD1 (5 bases). CDR1 and CDR2 from the germline V gene are DFQATT and SNEGSKA (reference sequence). The CDR3 is 15 residues long. The ends were cut back, 1 base at V and 3 bases at J, with 15 bases in the middle. In nucleotides, the CDR3 is TGCAGTGCTAGAGGGGGGGACGGAGCCTACTATGGCTACACCTTC. Translation gives CSARGGDGAYYGYTF.

Of note for this clonotype: A much more abundant neighbour one base away suggests this may be a read error. The rearrangement joins TRBV27 to TRBJ2-7, with 9 bases lining up with TRBD1. V lost 5 bases and J lost 5; bases outside the gene matches: 7. Germline CDR1 reads MNHEY; CDR2 reads SMNVEV (reference sequence). The CDR3 extends over 14 amino acids. DNA of the CDR3: TGTGCCAGCAGTCCCCGGGACAGGGCCCACGAGCAGTACTTC. Translation gives CASSPRDRAHEQYF.

This clonotype came up a few times. The chain uses TRBV20-1 and TRBJ1-1; D possibly corresponds to TRBD1 (5 bases). Germline loops: CDR1 DFQATT, CDR2 SNEGSKA (reference sequence). V was trimmed by 0 bases and J by 10 bases, leaving 12 bases between them. There are 12 residues in the CDR3. The CDR3 bases are TGCAGTGCTAGAGATCTGGGACGGATAGCTTTCTTT. Encoded protein: CSARDLGRIAFF.

This clonotype came up a few times. The CDR3 DNA follows: TGTGCCACCAGTGACCCGCAGGGACCCGGGGAGCTGTTTTTT. Translated, it gives CATSDPQGPGELFF. The rearrangement links TRBV24-1 to TRBJ2-2; either TRBD1 or TRBD2 may supply D (5 bases each). Germline V CDR1 and CDR2: KGHDR, SFDVKD. V was cut by 4 bases and J by 6 bases, with 11 bases left in between. The CDR3 extends over 14 amino acids.

The sample holds a few counts of this clonotype. This sequence joins TRBV27 and TRBJ1-2, with 11 nucleotides matching TRBD1. With 2 bases clipped from V and 7 bases from J, the junction kept 9 bases outside the gene matches. The CDR3 covers 16 residues. CDR1 and CDR2 (germline): MNHEY, SMNVEV (reference sequence). CDR3 loop: CASSLVPGQGAIGYTF. Written as DNA, the CDR3 is TGTGCCAGCAGTTTAGTCCCCGGACAGGGGGCGATTGGCTACACCTTC.

This clonotype was observed a few times. The chain joins TRBV27 to TRBJ1-2; D is unclear. The CDR3 loop spans 15 amino acids. The V gene's germline CDR1 is MNHEY and CDR2 SMNVEV (reference sequence). Trimming removed 4 bases from V and 6 bases from J, with 18 bases in between. CDR3 nucleotides: TGTGCCAGCAGTTCGGGTCTTGCGCATGACGATGGCTACACCTTC. This translates into CASSSGLAHDDGYTF.